This T cell receptor beta chain was sequenced for a study of blood T cell repertoires in COVID-19. For the study at large: Acute and convalescent COVID-19 samples came from the United States, Italy and Spain. The cDNA or gDNA used as material had been derived from T cells, B-cell-depleted T cells, or PBMCs.

Original methodology: Nucleated cell counts were estimated from reference gene primer amplification. Profiled with immunoSEQ multiplex PCR; TCRdb holds only in-frame clones, not every one. That table supplies the V and J calls and clone size; D and trimming were determined from the DNA. The data show about 160,000 clones, with roughly four fifths seen just once and over 20% held by the top ten. The CDR3 is 12 residues long. V dropped 6 bases and J dropped 4; count of bases not matched to a gene: 2. This clone was seen a few times. The V gene is TRBV12-3 or TRBV12-4, the J gene TRBJ1-2; TRBD1 agrees at 7 bases. The receptor was isolated from a woman of 80 years or more with acute or convalescent COVID-19. The sequenced material came from peripheral blood. CDR3 nucleotide sequence: TGTGCCAGCAGCGGGACAGCCTATGGCTACACCTTC. This gives the protein CASSGTAYGYTF.